This is a list of T cell receptor beta chains from one sample in a study of T cell responses to AZD1222 COVID-19 vaccine. Only in-frame clones appear in the TCRdb table, and some are missing; sequencing was by immunoSEQ multiplex PCR. The sample carries about 150,000 clones, 89% recorded once. Material: peripheral blood, obtained on day 0 of AZD1222 vaccination. The receptors were gathered from an adult in good health. Both conserved end residues are part of each CDR3. The D gene is left open where the match is weak. Some rows have no size entry. The others give once, few or many, or a class for an expanded clone.

clone_size	v_call	d_call	j_call	cdr3_aa	cdr3_nt
NA	TRBV6-1	TRBD1	TRBJ1-1	CASSEKAAGGAEAFF	TGTGCCAGCAGTGAAAAGGCGGCAGGGGGTGCTGAAGCTTTCTTT
NA	TRBV4-2	TRBD1	TRBJ1-2	CASSRRGQDGYTF	TGTGCCAGCAGCCGGAGGGGACAGGATGGCTACACCTTC
NA	TRBV11-2	NA	TRBJ2-7	CASSRSSGDEQYF	TGTGCCAGCAGCCGATCCTCGGGGGACGAGCAGTACTTC
NA	TRBV13	TRBD1	TRBJ1-3	CASSLFQGASGNTIYF	TGTGCCAGCAGCTTGTTCCAGGGGGCTTCTGGAAACACCATATATTTT
NA	TRBV18	TRBD2	TRBJ2-2	CASSPLAGVAGELFF	TGTGCCAGCTCACCACTAGCGGGAGTCGCCGGGGAGCTGTTTTTT
NA	TRBV4-2	NA	TRBJ1-2	CASSQLLRQSYGYTF	TGTGCCAGCAGCCAACTCCTACGCCAGAGCTATGGCTACACCTTC
NA	TRBV7-2	NA	TRBJ1-4	CASSLQGEKLFF	TGTGCCAGCAGCCTCCAAGGCGAAAAACTGTTTTTT
NA	TRBV6-2/TRBV6-3	NA	TRBJ1-2	CASSYEVFYGYTF	TGTGCCAGCAGTTACGAGGTGTTCTATGGCTACACCTTC
NA	TRBV15	NA	TRBJ2-4	CATSRDAGNIQYF	TGTGCCACCAGCAGAGATGCAGGGAACATTCAGTACTTC
NA	TRBV7-2	TRBD2	TRBJ2-7	CASSLATASGGYEQYF	TGTGCCAGCAGCTTAGCGACGGCTAGCGGGGGGTACGAGCAGTACTTC
NA	TRBV14	NA	TRBJ2-1	CASSPGIASYNEQFF	TGTGCCAGCAGCCCTGGGATAGCGAGTTACAATGAGCAGTTCTTC
NA	TRBV2	TRBD1	TRBJ1-5	CASTGQARQPQHF	TGTGCCAGCACGGGACAGGCGCGTCAGCCCCAGCATTTT
once	TRBV5-1	TRBD2	TRBJ2-5	CASRRTSAQETQYF	TGCGCCAGCCGCCGGACTAGCGCCCAAGAGACCCAGTACTTC
NA	TRBV12-3/TRBV12-4	TRBD1	TRBJ1-5	CASSGQENQPQHF	TGTGCCAGCAGCGGACAGGAAAATCAGCCCCAGCATTTT
NA	TRBV5-1	NA	TRBJ2-5	CASSLDSGGRETQYF	TGCGCCAGCAGCTTGGATTCGGGGGGCCGAGAGACCCAGTACTTC
NA	TRBV19	TRBD2	TRBJ2-3	CASSLTTSGRTDTQYF	TGTGCCAGTAGTCTAACGACTAGCGGGAGGACAGATACGCAGTATTTT